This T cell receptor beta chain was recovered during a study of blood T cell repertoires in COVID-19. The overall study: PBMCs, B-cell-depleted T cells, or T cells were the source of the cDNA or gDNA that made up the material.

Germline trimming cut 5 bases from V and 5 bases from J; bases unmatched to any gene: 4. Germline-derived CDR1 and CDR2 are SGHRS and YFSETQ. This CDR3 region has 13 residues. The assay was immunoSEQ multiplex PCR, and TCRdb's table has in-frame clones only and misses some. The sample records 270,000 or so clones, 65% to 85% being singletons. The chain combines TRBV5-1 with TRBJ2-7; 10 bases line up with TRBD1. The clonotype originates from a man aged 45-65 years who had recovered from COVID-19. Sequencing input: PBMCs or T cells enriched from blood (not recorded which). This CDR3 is CASRGQGLDEQYF. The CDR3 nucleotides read TGCGCCAGCAGGGGACAGGGGCTCGACGAGCAGTACTTC. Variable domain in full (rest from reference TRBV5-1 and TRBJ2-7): KAGVTQTPRYLIKTRGQQVTLSCSPISGHRSVSWYQQTPGQGLQFLFEYFSETQRNKGNFPGRFSGRQFSNSRSEMNVSTLELGDSALYLCASRGQGLDEQYFGPGTRLTVT.